The rows below give T cell receptor beta chains drawn from one sample of a study of shared clonotypes between healthy human individuals. TCRdb keeps only in-frame clones here, not all; method: immunoSEQ multiplex PCR. Here the sample spans around 530,000 clones, roughly 72% being singletons. The sample taken for sequencing was PBMCs. Receptors were obtained from a middle-aged woman in good health. Some clones in this sample may be carry-over from other donors' samples. The CDR3 runs from the conserved cysteine through the conserved F or W. D genes are given only for firm matches. Size values are once, few and many counts, or a class for expanded clones, and some rows have none.

j_call clone_size v_call d_call cdr3_nt cdr3_aa
TRBJ2-4 NA TRBV27 NA TGTGCCAGCAGACACCTAGCCAAAAACATTCAGTACTTC CASRHLAKNIQYF
TRBJ1-1 NA TRBV19 TRBD1 TGTGCCAGTAGTATCGGGGGTCAGGGGGCCATGAACACTGAAGCTTTCTTT CASSIGGQGAMNTEAFF
TRBJ2-1 NA TRBV7-9 NA TGTGCCAGCAGCTTAGGGTGGGGTAGGTACAATGAGCAGTTCTTC CASSLGWGRYNEQFF
TRBJ2-7 once TRBV7-6 TRBD1 TGTGCCAGCAGCCCAGAGGGCGGACAGGGGGGGTGGAACGAGCAGTACTTC CASSPEGGQGGWNEQYF
TRBJ2-1 NA TRBV13 NA TGTGCCAGCAGCCCGCAACCCCAGGGACTCCTCAATGAGCAGTTCTTC CASSPQPQGLLNEQFF
TRBJ2-1 NA TRBV21-1 NA TGTGCCAGCAGCAAAGCAACCCTGGACAGGGGTCTTTTCCATGAGCAGTTCTTC CASSKATLDRGLFHEQFF
TRBJ2-3 NA TRBV2 TRBD2 TGTGCCAGCAGTGATAGGTCGGGAGGAACCACAGATACGCAGTATTTT CASSDRSGGTTDTQYF
TRBJ2-2 NA TRBV13 TRBD1 TGTGCCAGCAGCCCCCGACAGGGGGCTGCTCCCGGGGAGCTGTTTTTT CASSPRQGAAPGELFF
TRBJ1-1 many TRBV30 NA TGTGCCTGGAGTTTCAGGAACACTGAAGCTTTCTTT CAWSFRNTEAFF
TRBJ2-7 NA TRBV18 NA TGTGCCAGCTCACAACCAGAGCAGTACTTC CASSQPEQYF
TRBJ1-1 NA TRBV18 TRBD1 TGTGCCAGCTCACCGGACAGGGGCGTCAACACTGAAGCTTTCTTT CASSPDRGVNTEAFF
TRBJ1-1 once TRBV4-1 TRBD1 TGCGCCAGCAGCCAATGGACAGGGGCTTTGAACACTGAAGCTTTCTTT CASSQWTGALNTEAFF
TRBJ2-7 NA TRBV6-1 NA TGTGCCACCACCACCGGCGAGCAGTACTTC CATTTGEQYF
TRBJ1-2 many TRBV5-1 NA TGCGCCAGCAGCAGGGACGGTACTAACTATGGCTACACCTTC CASSRDGTNYGYTF
TRBJ2-1 NA TRBV11-2 TRBD2 TGTGCCAGCAGCTTAGTAAGGGCCGCACTAGCGGGAGACAATGAGCAGTTCTTC CASSLVRAALAGDNEQFF
TRBJ2-3 once TRBV25-1 TRBD2 TGTGCCAGCAGTGAATTTATTAGCGGGAGAGTGTATACGCAGTATTTT CASSEFISGRVYTQYF
TRBJ2-3 NA TRBV25-1 TRBD2 TGTGCCAGCAGTGAATATAGCGGGAGTCGGACAGATACGCAGTATTTT CASSEYSGSRTDTQYF
TRBJ2-5 many TRBV5-1 TRBD2 TGCGCCAGCAGCTCTCCCGGGACTAGTGACAACCAAGAGACCCAGTACTTC CASSSPGTSDNQETQYF
TRBJ2-3 NA TRBV6-1 NA TGTGCCAGCAGTCGAGGCGGGAGCACAGATACGCAGTATTTT CASSRGGSTDTQYF
TRBJ2-7 NA TRBV15 TRBD2 TGTGCCACCAGCAGAGATTCGGCGGGAGGCTACGAGCAGTACTTC CATSRDSAGGYEQYF
TRBJ1-5 NA TRBV2 NA TGTGCCAGCAGTGAAACCAGGGGAAATCAGCCCCAGCATTTT CASSETRGNQPQHF
TRBJ2-5 NA TRBV7-2 NA TGTGCCAGCAGCCAAGGGAGTGGAGGAGAGACCCAGTACTTC CASSQGSGGETQYF
TRBJ2-7 many TRBV27 NA TGTGCCAGCAGGGGTAGGACTGGCCACGAGCAGTACTTC CASRGRTGHEQYF
TRBJ1-5 NA TRBV19 TRBD1 TGTGCCAGTAGTACAACAGGGGTAAAACAGCCCCAGCATTTT CASSTTGVKQPQHF
TRBJ1-1 once TRBV30 NA TGTGCCTGGAGAGGAGAGAACACTGAAGCTTTCTTT CAWRGENTEAFF
TRBJ2-2 NA TRBV5-1 NA TGCGCCAGCAGCCCCCGACTAGAGATCAACACCGGGGAGCTGTTTTTT CASSPRLEINTGELFF
TRBJ2-1 many TRBV11-2 TRBD2 TGTGCCAGCAGCTTAGATTGGACTATAGGACTAGCGGCCCGACCAAATGAGCAGTTCTTC CASSLDWTIGLAARPNEQFF
TRBJ2-1 NA TRBV7-3 TRBD1 TGTGCCAGCAGCTTAGGTCCCCGGGACAGGTACAATGAGCAGTTCTTC CASSLGPRDRYNEQFF
TRBJ1-4 NA TRBV5-1 TRBD1 TGCGCCAGCAGCCGGGACAGGGCGGAAGAAAAACTGTTTTTT CASSRDRAEEKLFF
TRBJ2-7 NA TRBV15 TRBD1 TGTGCCACCAGCAGGGTGACAGGGGGCTACGAGCAGTACTTC CATSRVTGGYEQYF
TRBJ2-7 NA TRBV28 NA TGTGCCAGCAGCCCAAGGTTAACAGGGCTCTACGAGCAGTACTTC CASSPRLTGLYEQYF
TRBJ2-3 NA TRBV5-6 NA TGTGCCAGCAGCCTCCGCTTGGAGGGCACAGATACGCAGTATTTT CASSLRLEGTDTQYF
TRBJ2-1 NA TRBV29-1 NA TGCAGCGTTCGGCCATGGGAGTCCTACAATGAGCAGTTCTTC CSVRPWESYNEQFF
TRBJ2-5 NA TRBV7-6 NA TGTGCCAGCAGCTTATCAAAACAAGAGACCCAGTACTTC CASSLSKQETQYF
TRBJ2-3 NA TRBV7-2 NA TGTGCCAGCAGCTCCGCGTCGGATACGCAGTATTTT CASSSASDTQYF
TRBJ2-5 NA TRBV7-2 NA TGTGCCAGCAGCACAAACCCCCAAGAGACCCAGTACTTC CASSTNPQETQYF
TRBJ2-7 NA TRBV28 NA TGTGCCAGCAGTGCCTTAGACAGGCACCCCTACGAGCAGTACTTC CASSALDRHPYEQYF
TRBJ2-5 NA TRBV4-1 TRBD2 TGCGCCAGCAGCCAAGGCGGCCCGTCTAGCGGGGCCGTCCAAGAGACCCAGTACTTC CASSQGGPSSGAVQETQYF
TRBJ2-3 NA TRBV28 NA TGTGCCAGCAAACCCCCCGGAACGCGCACAGATACGCAGTATTTT CASKPPGTRTDTQYF
TRBJ2-6 NA TRBV4-2 NA TGTGCCAGCAGCCAAGACCCACAGGGCTCTGGGGCCAACGTCCTGACTTTC CASSQDPQGSGANVLTF
TRBJ2-3 NA TRBV7-3 TRBD2 TGTGCCAGCAGCTTATCAGGGAGGGCAGATACGCAGTATTTT CASSLSGRADTQYF
TRBJ1-5 NA TRBV30 NA TGTGCCTGGAGTGTTCGTGGGGGTGGGCAGCCCCAGCATTTT CAWSVRGGGQPQHF
TRBJ1-2 NA TRBV28 NA TGTGCCAGCAGTTTTCCCCAGCAGGGGCAGGATGGCTACACCTTC CASSFPQQGQDGYTF
TRBJ1-2 NA TRBV4-3 NA TGCGCCAGCACCCAAGACCGGACGTCCGGCTACACCTTC CASTQDRTSGYTF
TRBJ2-6 NA TRBV19 TRBD1 TGTGCCAGTAGTATGGGACAGCACCTTACCTCTGGGGCCAACGTCCTGACTTTC CASSMGQHLTSGANVLTF
TRBJ2-4 NA TRBV4-2 NA TGTGCCAGCAGCCAACAACCCCACCGGACCAAAAACATTCAGTACTTC CASSQQPHRTKNIQYF
TRBJ2-7 few TRBV15 TRBD1 TGTGCCACCAGCAGAGATGGCCAGGGGGTCGGGGAGCAGTACTTC CATSRDGQGVGEQYF
TRBJ2-3 NA TRBV30 TRBD2 TGTGCCTGGAGTCTTGGGACTAGCGGAAACACAGATACGCAGTATTTT CAWSLGTSGNTDTQYF
TRBJ1-1 NA TRBV29-1 NA TGCGGCGCATCCTACCAAGGGAACACTGAAGCTTTCTTT CGASYQGNTEAFF
TRBJ2-1 NA TRBV5-1 NA TGCGCCAGCAGCTTGGCGCTAGCAGGATATGAGCAGTTCTTC CASSLALAGYEQFF